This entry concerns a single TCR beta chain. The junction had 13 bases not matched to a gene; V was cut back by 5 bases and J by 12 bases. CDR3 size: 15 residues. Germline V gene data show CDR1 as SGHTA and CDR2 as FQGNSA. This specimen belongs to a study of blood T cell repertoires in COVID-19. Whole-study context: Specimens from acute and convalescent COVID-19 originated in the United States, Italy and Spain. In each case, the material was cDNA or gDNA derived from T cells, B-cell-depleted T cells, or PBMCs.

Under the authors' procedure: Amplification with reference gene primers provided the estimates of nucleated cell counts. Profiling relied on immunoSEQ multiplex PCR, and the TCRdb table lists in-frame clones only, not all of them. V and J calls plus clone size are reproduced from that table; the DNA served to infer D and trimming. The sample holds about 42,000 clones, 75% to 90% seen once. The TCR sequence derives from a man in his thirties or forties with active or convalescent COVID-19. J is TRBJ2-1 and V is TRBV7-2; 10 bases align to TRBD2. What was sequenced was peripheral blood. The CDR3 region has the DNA TGTGCCAGCAGCCCCGGGGCTAGCGGGAGAGGTAGGCAGTTCTTC. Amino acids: CASSPGASGRGRQFF.